These 27 T cell receptor beta chains were sequenced from one sample in a study of post-analysis software for immune sequencing data. Study observations and caveats: Controls showed lower frequencies than patients for roughly 5 TRBV segments, and TRBV5-6, TRBV5-1 and TRBV20-1 were among these.

Antigens of these TCRs are unknown. Unique molecular identifiers were present in the TCR beta cDNA libraries. TCRdb re-analysed the PCR reads in MiXCR, keeping a single row per CDR3 protein. The sample yields hundreds of thousands of distinct CDR3 sequences, 25% to 30% seen once. The sample consisted of blood. Source of these receptors: a girl between 10 and 17 years old with multiple sclerosis.

This clonotype showed up just a few times. The chain combines TRBV3-1 with TRBJ2-4, with a weak D call TRBD2 (7 bases). The V end was cut by 4 bases, the J end by 1 base, with 20 bases between. Germline-derived CDR1 and CDR2 are LGHDT and YNNKEL (reference sequence). The length of the CDR3 is 18 residues. CDR3 sequence: CASSPTRGGSWAKNIQYF. CDR3 sequence (DNA): TGTGCCAGCAGCCCGACCAGGGGAGGGTCGTGGGCCAAAAACATTCAGTACTTC.

The genes are TRBV29-1 and TRBJ2-7, with TRBD2 matching over 14 bases. Germline-derived CDR1 and CDR2 are SQVTM and ANQGSEA. This CDR3 comprises 18 residues. Trimming cost V 0 bases and J 0 bases; bases outside gene matches: 7. In DNA, the CDR3 is TGCAGCGTTGAAGATCGCGGGACTAGCGGGAGTACCTCCTACGAGCAGTACTTC. This gives the protein CSVEDRGTSGSTSYEQYF.

The table lists this clonotype with many counts. This chain links TRBV4-3 with TRBJ2-7; possible D gene TRBD2, 5 bases. V lost 3 bases to trimming and J lost 4 bases, with 16 bases between them. CDR3 length equals 15 residues. Germline CDR1 LGHNA, CDR2 YSLEER. The CDR3 region has the DNA TGCGCCAGCAGCCAGGAACCTAGCAGCGAGTACGAGCAGTACTTC. Amino acids: CASSQEPSSEYEQYF.

Regarding this clonotype: Relative to the germline gene, one junction end is altered; a read error may explain this. The rearrangement joins TRBV28 to TRBJ1-5; the D is unclear. The CDR3 spans 14 residues. Per the germline V gene, CDR1 is MDHEN and CDR2 is SYDVKM. CDR3 sequence: CAGSSRRKIGPQHF. The DNA for the CDR3 is TGTGCCGGCAGCTCCAGGAGGAAGATTGGGCCCCAGCATTTT.

J is TRBJ2-7 and V is TRBV2; D unclear. Germline V lookup: CDR1 SNHLY, CDR2 FYNNEI. The V and J ends lost 4 bases and 6 bases respectively, with 10 bases between them. There are 12 residues in the CDR3. In nucleotides, the CDR3 is TGTGCCAGCAGTGTAGGATTCTGCGAGCAGTACTTC. Translating gives CASSVGFCEQYF.

The chain combines TRBV7-9 with TRBJ2-7; D perhaps matches TRBD2 (6 bases). Germline V lookup: CDR1 SEHNR, CDR2 FQNEAQ (reference sequence). The CDR3 has 16 residues. The V end lost 2 bases, the J end lost 0 bases, and 14 bases lay between the germline ends. The CDR3 loop reads CASSLYRGRSSYEQYF. CDR3 nucleotides: TGTGCCAGCAGCTTATATCGGGGGAGAAGCTCCTACGAGCAGTACTTC.

Only a few counts were recorded for this clonotype. The chain recombines TRBV20-1 with TRBJ1-5; D possibly corresponds to TRBD1 (5 bases). This CDR3 region has 16 residues. Between the trimmed V and J ends, which lost 0 bases and 0 bases, there was a span of 12 bases. Germline loops: CDR1 DFQATT, CDR2 SNEGSKA (reference sequence). The CDR3 reads CSARDLGQNSNQPQHF. CDR3 bases: TGCAGTGCTAGAGATCTGGGGCAGAATAGCAATCAGCCCCAGCATTTT.

J is TRBJ2-1 and V is TRBV5-5, with TRBD2 identical over 11 bases. CDR1 and CDR2 (germline): SGHKS, YYEKEE (reference sequence). The CDR3 has 15 residues. V gave up 4 bases and J gave up 5 bases; unmatched junction bases: 5. In nucleotides, the CDR3 is TGTGCCAGCAGCAACCCGGGACTAGCGGACAATGAGCAGTTCTTC. Translation gives CASSNPGLADNEQFF.

The V gene is TRBV18, the J gene TRBJ1-2; D gene ambiguous. The CDR3 is made up of 14 amino acids. CDR1 is KGHSH, CDR2 LQKENI, per germline. V was clipped by 1 base and J by 8 bases, with 14 bases between them. The CDR3 DNA reads as TGTGCCAGCTCACCACTGGAGAGGGCCGGCGGCTACACCTTC. It is translated as CASSPLERAGGYTF. The full variable domain, in which reference TRBV18 and TRBJ1-2 provide the parts outside the CDR3, is NAGVMQNPRHLVRRRGQEARLRCSPMKGHSHVYWYRQLPEEGLKFMVYLQKENIIDESGMPKERFSAEFPKEGPSILRIQQVVRGDSAAYFCASSPLERAGGYTFGSGTRLTVV.

The chain recombines TRBV3-1 with TRBJ2-3; maybe TRBD1 (6 bases). V was cut by 4 bases and J by 8 bases, with 10 bases left in between. Germline V gives CDR1 LGHDT, CDR2 YNNKEL (reference sequence). The CDR3 runs 12 residues. CDR3 in DNA: TGTGCCAGCAGCCCCGGACAGTCTACGCAGTATTTT. Protein product: CASSPGQSTQYF.

V is TRBV7-9 and J is TRBJ2-4, with D perhaps matching TRBD1 (5 bases). The CDR3 is made up of 13 amino acids. Germline CDR1 is SEHNR and CDR2 is FQNEAQ (reference sequence). Trimming took off 5 bases at V and 13 bases at J, with 18 bases between the two ends. The chain's CDR3 is CASSDPYADTQYF. In DNA form, the CDR3 reads TGTGCCAGCAGCGATCCCTATGCGGACACCCAGTACTTC.

This clonotype came up a few times. The chain has TRBV5-1 and TRBJ1-2; TRBD1 might be the D (6 bases). The CDR3 length is 15 residues. Trimming left V 0 bases short and J 4 bases short, with 13 bases between. CDR1 is SGHRS, CDR2 YFSETQ, per germline. This CDR3 reads CASSLGGPTAYGYTF. DNA for the CDR3: TGCGCCAGCAGCTTGGGGGGGCCTACGGCCTATGGCTACACCTTC.

In its sample, this clonotype was seen a few times. J is TRBJ2-5 and V is TRBV5-4; D gene uncertain. The CDR3 covers 14 residues. CDR1 and CDR2 from the germline V gene are SGHNT and YYREEE (reference sequence). V lost 2 bases and J lost 4, with 12 bases in between. In nucleotides, the CDR3 is TGTGCCAGCAGCTTAGAAAGGGCTGCAGAGACCCAGTACTTC. This encodes CASSLERAAETQYF.

The table lists this clonotype with a count of one. V usage is TRBV18 and J usage is TRBJ1-5; the D gene is possibly TRBD1 (5 bases). The CDR3 contains 14 residues. V shed 3 bases and J shed 9 bases, with 15 bases lying between them. Germline V CDR1 and CDR2: KGHSH, LQKENI. In DNA form, the CDR3 reads TGTGCCAGCTCACCGGAGGGGCCCCTCGGGCCCCAGCATTTT. Residues: CASSPEGPLGPQHF. Full variable domain (missing parts from reference TRBV18 and TRBJ1-5): NAGVMQNPRHLVRRRGQEARLRCSPMKGHSHVYWYRQLPEEGLKFMVYLQKENIIDESGMPKERFSAEFPKEGPSILRIQQVVRGDSAAYFCASSPEGPLGPQHFGDGTRLSIL.

V gene TRBV10-3 combines with J gene TRBJ2-7, with 7 nucleotides matching TRBD2. J gave up 4 bases and V 8 bases, and 8 bases lay outside the gene matches. Germline loops: CDR1 ENHRY, CDR2 SYGVKD. This CDR3 has 13 amino acids. The CDR3 sequence: CAIGRGPMYEQYF. In DNA form, the CDR3 reads TGTGCCATCGGGAGGGGACCGATGTACGAGCAGTACTTC.

The sample holds many counts of this clonotype. The V gene is TRBV7-2, the J gene TRBJ2-4; 7 nucleotides line up with TRBD1. The CDR3 consists of 15 residues. The germline V gene encodes CDR1 SGHTA and CDR2 FQGNSA. V dropped 8 bases and J dropped 4; count of bases not matched to a gene: 11. The CDR3 loop is CASRPLGTEKNIQYF. CDR3 bases: TGTGCCAGCCGACCGCTCGGGACAGAGAAAAACATTCAGTACTTC.

The rearrangement uses TRBV15 and TRBJ2-7; the match to TRBD2 covers 10 bases. This CDR3 contains 15 residues. CDR1 LNHNV and CDR2 YYDKDF come from the germline V gene (reference sequence). The V segment lost 5 bases and the J segment 2 bases; nucleotides outside the gene matches: 6. The CDR3 DNA sequence: TGTGCCACCAGCCTTAGCGGGAGGTTGACCTACGAGCAGTACTTC. Protein: CATSLSGRLTYEQYF.

This chain links TRBV20-1 with TRBJ2-7; TRBD2 agrees at 7 bases. V shed 0 bases and J 0 bases; nucleotides not matched to a gene: 8. The CDR3 sequence is 16 residues long. The germline V gene has CDR1 DFQATT and CDR2 SNEGSKA (reference sequence). The CDR3 nucleotides read TGCAGTGCTAGAGATCGGGTAGCGGGCGCCTCCTACGAGCAGTACTTC. Its translation: CSARDRVAGASYEQYF.

The chain has TRBV7-2 and TRBJ1-2; TRBD1 aligns across 9 bases. J was trimmed by 3 bases and V by 3 bases; bases with no gene match: 2. Germline lookup yields CDR1 SGHTA and CDR2 FQGNSA. CDR3 size: 14 residues. The DNA for the CDR3 is TGTACCAGCAGCTTTGGACAGGGGTACTATGGCTACACCTTC. Its protein product is CTSSFGQGYYGYTF.

The rearrangement joins TRBV9 to TRBJ2-7, with D unclear. Trimming left V 4 bases short and J 8 bases short, with 10 bases between. CDR3 length equals 11 residues. Germline CDR1 and CDR2: SGDLS and YYNGEE. CDR3 residues: CASSWVGKQYF. CDR3 in DNA: TGTGCCAGCAGCTGGGTAGGAAAGCAGTACTTC.

Points on this clonotype: The junction departs from the called germline gene at one end, perhaps through a read error. The chain is built from TRBV13 and TRBJ2-1; 8 bases line up with TRBD2. The J call may not be correct, given that the DNA end is closer to TRBJ2-7. The CDR3 has 16 residues. The germline V gene has CDR1 PRHDT and CDR2 FYEKMQ (reference sequence). The CDR3 DNA sequence: TGTGCCAGCACCTTAGGGGGACTAGTCTCCTACAATGAGCAGTACTTC. Protein product: CASTLGGLVSYNEQYF.

This clonotype showed up just once. The chain couples TRBV7-9 to TRBJ1-4, with a possible D match to TRBD1 (6 bases). The V end was cut by 4 bases, the J end by 7 bases, with 16 bases between. The CDR3 extends over 15 amino acids. Germline CDR1 reads SEHNR; CDR2 reads FQNEAQ (reference sequence). The CDR3 region has the DNA TGTGCCAGCAGCTCCGGGGGAGGGGGGAGTGAAAAACTGTTTTTT. Residues: CASSSGGGGSEKLFF. Full variable domain (remainder filled in from reference TRBV7-9 and TRBJ1-4): DTGVSQNPRHKITKRGQNVTFRCDPISEHNRLYWYRQTLGQGPEFLTYFQNEAQLEKSRLLSDRFSAERPKGSFSTLEIQRTEQGDSAMYLCASSSGGGGSEKLFFGSGTQLSVL.

J is TRBJ2-7 and V is TRBV20-1; D remains unclear. CDR1 and CDR2 from the germline V gene are DFQATT and SNEGSKA (reference sequence). CDR3 size: 15 residues. Trimming took off 0 bases at V and 4 bases at J, with 16 bases between the two ends. The CDR3 loop reads CSARDSRAVPYEQYF. The CDR3 bases are TGCAGTGCTAGAGATTCTCGGGCGGTCCCTTACGAGCAGTACTTC.

This chain connects TRBV20-1 to TRBJ2-4, with D possibly matching TRBD2 (6 bases). V lost 1 base to trimming and J lost 0 bases, with 10 bases between them. The CDR3 totals 15 residues. Germline V CDR1 and CDR2: DFQATT, SNEGSKA (reference sequence). The CDR3 nucleotides read TGCAGTGCTAGAGGGAGCGGGCTAGCCAAAAACATTCAGTACTTC. Its protein is CSARGSGLAKNIQYF.

V gene TRBV20-1 combines with J gene TRBJ2-1, with D perhaps assigned TRBD1 or TRBD2 (5 bases each). The germline CDR1 and CDR2 sequences are DFQATT and SNEGSKA (reference sequence). Trimming stripped 2 bases from V and 8 bases from J, with 10 bases between. The CDR3 is 12 amino acids. Written as DNA, the CDR3 is TGCAGTGCTAGACCGGGACCCCATGAGCAGTTCTTC. This gives the protein CSARPGPHEQFF.

This clonotype was picked up a small number of times. The chain combines TRBV5-1 with TRBJ2-1; TRBD2 matches at 7 bases. This CDR3 contains 16 residues. The germline V gene encodes CDR1 SGHRS and CDR2 YFSETQ. V was clipped by 2 bases and J by 6 bases; unmatched bases: 11. The CDR3 nucleotides read TGCGCCAGCAGCTTACAGACTAGCTTGTCCCCCAATGAGCAGTTCTTC. This encodes CASSLQTSLSPNEQFF.

This clonotype was seen more than once but under ten times. This sequence joins TRBV6-6 and TRBJ2-1; TRBD1 matches at 11 bases. CDR3 size: 16 residues. Germline CDR1 and CDR2: MNHNY and SVGAGI (reference sequence). J was trimmed by 3 bases and V by 6 bases; bases with no gene match: 7. The CDR3 nucleotides read TGTGCCAGCAGCGAAACCGGGACAGGGGGCTACAATGAGCAGTTCTTC. It is translated as CASSETGTGGYNEQFF.